This entry concerns a single TCR beta chain. The data were taken from a study of shared clonotypes between healthy human individuals. The V segment lost 4 bases and the J segment 0 bases; nucleotides outside the gene matches: 10. The CDR3 contains 18 residues. Deep-level settings were used for running the assay. Sequencing was performed with immunoSEQ multiplex PCR; in TCRdb, only in-frame clones are kept and a portion is missing. The sample lists some 1,600,000 clones, 98% occurring once. The rearrangement joins TRBV23-1 to TRBJ1-5; 9 nucleotides align to TRBD1. TRBV23-1 belongs to the ORF category, with a function that is uncertain. The sample was naive CD4+ T cells sorted from blood. The subset here: CD45RA+ positively selected. The TCR sequence derives from a young man in good health. The CDR3 DNA reads as TGCGCCAGCAGTCGCCACCGGGACAGGGCCGATAGCAATCAGCCCCAGCATTTT. This gives the protein CASSRHRDRADSNQPQHF.